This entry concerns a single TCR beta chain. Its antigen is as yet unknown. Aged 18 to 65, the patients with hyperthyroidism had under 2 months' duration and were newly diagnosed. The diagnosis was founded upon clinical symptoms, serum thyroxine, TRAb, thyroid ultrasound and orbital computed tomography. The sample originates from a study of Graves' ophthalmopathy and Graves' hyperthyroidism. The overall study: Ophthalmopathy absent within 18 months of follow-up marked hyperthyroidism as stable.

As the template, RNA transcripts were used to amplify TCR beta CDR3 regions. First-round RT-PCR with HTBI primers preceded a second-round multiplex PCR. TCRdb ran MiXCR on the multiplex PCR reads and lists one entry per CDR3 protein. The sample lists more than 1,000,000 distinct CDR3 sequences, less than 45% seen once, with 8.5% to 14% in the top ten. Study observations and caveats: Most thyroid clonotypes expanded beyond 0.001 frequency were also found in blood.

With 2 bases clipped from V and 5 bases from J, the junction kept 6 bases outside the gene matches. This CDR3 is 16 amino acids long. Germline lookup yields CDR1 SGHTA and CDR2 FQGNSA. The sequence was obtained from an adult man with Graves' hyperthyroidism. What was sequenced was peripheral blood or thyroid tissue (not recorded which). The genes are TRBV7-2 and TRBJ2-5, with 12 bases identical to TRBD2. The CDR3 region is CASSLYLAGGLETQYF. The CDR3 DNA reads TGTGCCAGCAGCTTATATCTAGCGGGGGGGTTGGAGACCCAGTACTTC.